Listed below are T cell receptor beta chains from one sample, sequenced in a study of blood T cells in healthy people across ages. TCRdb analysed the 5' RACE reads with MiXCR anew, one entry per CDR3 protein. Of about 1.1 million distinct CDR3 sequences in the sample, more than 30% were seen once. Sequenced: blood. Every receptor here comes from a young man in good health. Each CDR3 is given with its conserved first and last residue. D genes are given only for firm matches. The size field is filled for only some rows; it gives once, few, many or a size class.

D gene	clone size	J gene	V gene	CDR3 DNA	CDR3 protein
NA	NA	TRBJ1-1	TRBV20-1	TGCAGTGCTAGCGTGGACGGGTGGGTCACTGAAGCTTTCTTT	CSASVDGWVTEAFF
NA	NA	TRBJ1-3	TRBV20-1	TGCAGTGCTAGTCGAGACAACTCTGGAAACACCATATATTTT	CSASRDNSGNTIYF
NA	few	TRBJ2-7	TRBV2	TGTGCCAGCAGTGTCGGCCGTGAGGGCGAGCAGTACTTC	CASSVGREGEQYF
TRBD1	many	TRBJ1-4	TRBV12-3/TRBV12-4	TGTGCCAGCAGCTTCGGGACAGGGAATGAAAAACTGTTTTTT	CASSFGTGNEKLFF
TRBD1	few	TRBJ1-1	TRBV20-1	TGCAGTGCCGGGACAGCGGATGAAGCTTTCTTT	CSAGTADEAFF
NA	NA	TRBJ2-7	TRBV29-1	TGCAGCGTCCAAGGGGAGGGGGTCCTCTACGAGCAGTACTTC	CSVQGEGVLYEQYF
NA	NA	TRBJ1-4	TRBV15	TGTGCCACCATCGACAGGTCTAATGAAAAACTGTTTTTT	CATIDRSNEKLFF
NA	NA	TRBJ1-1	TRBV20-1	TGCAGTGCCCAGGGGTACGAGAACACTGAAGCTTTCTTT	CSAQGYENTEAFF
NA	NA	TRBJ2-7	TRBV2	TGTGCCAGCGGCCAGGGGAACTCCTACGAGCAGTACTTC	CASGQGNSYEQYF
NA	NA	TRBJ2-7	TRBV20-1	TGCAGTGCTAAAGGGACCCAGAGCTCCTACGAGCAGTACTTC	CSAKGTQSSYEQYF
NA	NA	TRBJ2-6	TRBV6-2/TRBV6-3	TGTGCCAGCAGTTTACAGGGTAACTCTGGGGCCAACGTCCTGACTTTC	CASSLQGNSGANVLTF
NA	NA	TRBJ1-5	TRBV28	TGTGCCACCACAAGGAGCAATCAGCCCCAGCATTTT	CATTRSNQPQHF
NA	NA	TRBJ1-2	TRBV4-1	TGCGCCAGCAGTTTCGGGTCAAACCCCTATGGCTACACCTTC	CASSFGSNPYGYTF
NA	few	TRBJ2-5	TRBV18	TGTGCCAGCTCACGCACTCTGACAACGTACCAAGAGACCCAGTACTTC	CASSRTLTTYQETQYF
NA	NA	TRBJ1-4	TRBV2	TGTGCCAGCAGTGACTTAGTGTCGGGTGAAAAACTGTTTTTT	CASSDLVSGEKLFF
TRBD2	NA	TRBJ2-7	TRBV20-1	TGCAGTGCTAGAGATAGACTAGCTAATGAGCAGTACTTC	CSARDRLANEQYF
TRBD1	few	TRBJ2-1	TRBV29-1	TGCAGCGCTGATAACAGGGGGCGCGGTGAGCAGTTCTTC	CSADNRGRGEQFF
NA	NA	TRBJ1-1	TRBV4-1	TGCGCCAGCAGCCCGATCCCGGGGAACGCTGAAGCTTTCTTT	CASSPIPGNAEAFF
NA	NA	TRBJ2-1	TRBV7-2	TGTGCCAGCAGCTTAGCGGGTGGGACTTGGAAGAGTAATGAGCAGTTCTTC	CASSLAGGTWKSNEQFF
NA	NA	TRBJ2-7	TRBV4-3	TGCGCCAGCAGCCAAGATCCGGAGTACGAGCAGTACTTC	CASSQDPEYEQYF
TRBD1	NA	TRBJ2-7	TRBV20-1	TGCAGTGCTCGCGCCTCTACGGGACAGGGACTTTTGGGGCAGTACTTC	CSARASTGQGLLGQYF
NA	few	TRBJ1-4	TRBV7-2	TGTGCCAGCAGCCCCCCCTCTCTGACTCATAATGAAAAACTGTTTTTT	CASSPPSLTHNEKLFF
NA	NA	TRBJ1-2	TRBV2	TGTGCCAGCAAGGACGGGATCTATGGCTACACCTTC	CASKDGIYGYTF
NA	NA	TRBJ2-7	TRBV7-2	TGTGCCAGCAGCTTAGGATTGCGGATCTCCTACGAGCAGTACTTC	CASSLGLRISYEQYF
NA	NA	TRBJ2-5	TRBV13	TGTGCCAGCAGTCCAAGAGAAGGGCTTAGAGAGACCCAGTACTTC	CASSPREGLRETQYF
TRBD2	NA	TRBJ2-3	TRBV6-5	TGTGCCAGCACCAACCTGGCTAGCGGGGGCGATACGCAGTATTTT	CASTNLASGGDTQYF
NA	NA	TRBJ2-2	TRBV10-3	TGTGCCAGCAGACAGGACTCGAACACCGGGGAGCTGTTTTTT	CASRQDSNTGELFF
TRBD2	NA	TRBJ2-3	TRBV20-1	TGCAGTGTTAGGAAGCGGGGGGCTCCTCTTAGCACAGATACGCAGTATTTT	CSVRKRGAPLSTDTQYF
NA	few	TRBJ2-5	TRBV18	TGTGCCAGCTCACCGCAGCCACCGGGCCAAGAGACCCAGTACTTC	CASSPQPPGQETQYF
NA	few	TRBJ2-6	TRBV10-3	TGTGCCATAGGCGATGGTGGGGCCAACGTCCTGACTTTC	CAIGDGGANVLTF
NA	NA	TRBJ1-6	TRBV28	TGTGCCAGCAGTTTACGAACAGTCCCAAATTCACCCCTCCACTTT	CASSLRTVPNSPLHF
NA	few	TRBJ1-5	TRBV12-3/TRBV12-4	TGTGCCAGCAGTTCTTCAATCAGCCCCCAGCATTTT	CASSSSISPQHF
NA	NA	TRBJ1-5	TRBV3-1	TGTGCCAGCAGCCCTTCGCAGATGCAGCCCCAGCATTTT	CASSPSQMQPQHF
TRBD1	NA	TRBJ1-1	TRBV29-1	TGCAGCACAGGGGAGGAGGCTTTCTTT	CSTGEEAFF
NA	once	TRBJ2-2	TRBV7-9	TGTGCCAGCAGTCCGGGACCGAACCCCACGAACACCGGGGAGCTGTTTTTT	CASSPGPNPTNTGELFF
NA	few	TRBJ2-3	TRBV6-6	TGTGCCAGCAGTTTCGGGTCCCTGCCAGATACGCAGTATTTT	CASSFGSLPDTQYF
NA	NA	TRBJ1-1	TRBV7-9	TGCGCCAGCAGCTTAGGGTGGGACGAAGCTTTCTTT	CASSLGWDEAFF
TRBD1	NA	TRBJ1-1	TRBV6-6	TGTGCCAGCAGTTATCGCGCGGGACAGATGAACACTGAAGCTTTCTTT	CASSYRAGQMNTEAFF
NA	many	TRBJ1-5	TRBV12-3/TRBV12-4	TGTGCCAGCAGTTTACAGTCAGGGTCTGGTCAGCCCCAGCATTTT	CASSLQSGSGQPQHF
NA	NA	TRBJ2-7	TRBV4-1	TGCGCCAGCAGCCAAGTCGAGGGGTGGTACGAGCAGTACTTC	CASSQVEGWYEQYF
NA	few	TRBJ1-1	TRBV20-1	TGCAGTGCTGCCGTGCGGGGCACTGAAGCTTTCTTT	CSAAVRGTEAFF
NA	NA	TRBJ1-2	TRBV15	TGTGCCACCAGCAGAGATCGGGGCAGTATTGCCGGCTACACCTTC	CATSRDRGSIAGYTF
NA	NA	TRBJ2-2	TRBV24-1	TGTGCCACCCGGGGGACTCTCGGGGAGCTGTTTTTT	CATRGTLGELFF
TRBD1	few	TRBJ1-2	TRBV7-2	TGTGCCAGCAGCCCCGGGAGTGGACAGGTTGGAGGCTACACCTTC	CASSPGSGQVGGYTF
NA	NA	TRBJ2-7	TRBV9	TGTGCCAGCAGCGTGGGATTTGGAGACGAGCAGTACTTC	CASSVGFGDEQYF
NA	NA	TRBJ1-5	TRBV20-1	TGCAGTGCTAGGGGGGACCTCTATAGCAATCAGCCCCAGCATTTT	CSARGDLYSNQPQHF
NA	NA	TRBJ1-1	TRBV27	TGTGCCAGCAGGGCGGGGGTGAACACTGAAGCTTTCTTT	CASRAGVNTEAFF
NA	few	TRBJ1-4	TRBV5-1	TGCGCCAGCAGCAGTGTCAGACGGAGCTTAAATGAAAAACTGTTTTTT	CASSSVRRSLNEKLFF
NA	NA	TRBJ1-1	TRBV7-3	TGTGCCAGCAGCTTACCCTACAGGGCCCCTGAAGCTTTCTTT	CASSLPYRAPEAFF
NA	many	TRBJ1-2	TRBV4-1	TGCGCCAGCAGCCAAGAGTCAGGTACGGGACGGCGAGATGGCTACACCTTC	CASSQESGTGRRDGYTF
NA	few	TRBJ1-5	TRBV5-1	TGCGCCAGGGAAACACAAGGAAGCAATCAGCCCCAGCATTTT	CARETQGSNQPQHF
TRBD1	few	TRBJ2-3	TRBV2	TGTGCCAGCACCGACGACAGGGGTTTGAATACGCAGTATTTT	CASTDDRGLNTQYF
TRBD1	many	TRBJ1-2	TRBV7-2	TGTGCCAGCAGCTTAGACCCCCTTCGGACAGGGGGTAACTATGGCTACACCTTC	CASSLDPLRTGGNYGYTF
NA	NA	TRBJ2-1	TRBV7-2	TGTGCCAGCAGCTTATCTGACACCTCCTACAATGAGCAGTTCTTC	CASSLSDTSYNEQFF
NA	few	TRBJ1-1	TRBV28	TGTGCCAGCAGTCCACCGGGGAGCACTGAAGCTTTCTTT	CASSPPGSTEAFF